One and the same sample provided the 16 T cell receptor beta chains below, sequenced in a study of blood T cell repertoires in COVID-19. Assay: immunoSEQ multiplex PCR; the TCRdb copy retains only in-frame clones and omits some. The sample has just over 150,000 clones; 82% are singletons. Sample: peripheral blood. All receptors derive from a woman aged 40-49 years with COVID-19, enrolled during active disease.

The CDR3 nucleotides read TGTGCCAGCTCACCACCGACAGCTTACGGGGAGCTGTTTTTT. Encoded protein: CASSPPTAYGELFF. V gene TRBV18 combines with J gene TRBJ2-2, with D possibly TRBD1 on 5 matching bases. The length of the CDR3 is 14 residues. With 0 bases removed from V and 7 bases from J, the gap between germline ends came to 9 bases. Germline CDR1 KGHSH, CDR2 LQKENI. Full variable domain (outside the CDR3, taken from reference TRBV18 and TRBJ2-2): NAGVMQNPRHLVRRRGQEARLRCSPMKGHSHVYWYRQLPEEGLKFMVYLQKENIIDESGMPKERFSAEFPKEGPSILRIQQVVRGDSAAYFCASSPPTAYGELFFGEGSRLTVL.

The chain is built from TRBV5-4 and TRBJ2-7, with D tentatively TRBD2 (5 bases). Germline lookup yields CDR1 SGHNT and CDR2 YYREEE (reference sequence). The CDR3 is 14 amino acids. Trimming cost V 4 bases and J 4 bases, with 15 bases left between them. CDR3 loop: CASSPDYRRYEQYV. CDR3 nucleotides: TGTGCCAGCAGCCCCGACTACCGGCGATACGAGCAGTACGTC.

The chain carries TRBV4-2 and TRBJ2-3; TRBD2 matches 7 bases. Germline V gene data show CDR1 as LGHNA and CDR2 as YNFKEQ. The V gene end was trimmed by 0 bases and the J gene end by 6 bases; junction bases not matched to a gene: 12. The CDR3 extends over 17 amino acids. CDR3 amino acids: CASSQDYRRGRMDTQYF. The DNA of the CDR3 is TGTGCCAGCAGCCAAGATTATAGGCGGGGGAGGATGGATACGCAGTATTTT.

This chain uses TRBV6-5 with TRBJ1-2; TRBD1 matches 9 bases. The CDR3 has 15 residues. Germline lookup yields CDR1 MNHEY and CDR2 SVGAGI. After removal of 10 bases from V and 5 bases from J, the junction contained 14 bases not matched to a gene. The CDR3 DNA follows: TGTGCCATTATGGGACAGGGTCCTAGGATTTATGGCTACACCTTC. Its protein is CAIMGQGPRIYGYTF.

This chain links TRBV28 with TRBJ2-7, with D perhaps matching TRBD2 (7 bases). Looked up from germline, CDR1 is MDHEN and CDR2 is SYDVKM. Trimming pared 3 bases from V and 6 bases from J, leaving 12 bases between. This CDR3 is 13 amino acids long. The CDR3 is CASSFRGGSEQYF. CDR3 coding DNA: TGTGCCAGCAGTTTTCGCGGGGGCAGCGAGCAGTACTTC.

This chain's CDR3 is CASKLATALFSPLHF. DNA of the CDR3: TGTGCCAGTAAACTGGCGACAGCCCTATTTTCACCCCTCCACTTT. J is TRBJ1-6 and V is TRBV3-1 (or the pseudogene TRBV3-2), with D perhaps TRBD1 (5 bases). V lost 9 bases to trimming and J lost 9 bases, with 21 bases between them. The V gene's germline CDR1 is LGHDT and CDR2 YNNKEL (reference sequence). The CDR3 totals 15 residues.

This clone showed up just a few times. The V and J genes are TRBV11-2 and TRBJ2-2; the D is unclear. This CDR3 is 14 amino acids long. CDR1 is SGHAT and CDR2 is FQNNGV in the germline V gene. V was trimmed by 5 bases and J by 1 base, leaving 8 bases between them. CDR3 residues: CASSPRRNTGELFF. CDR3 in DNA: TGTGCCAGCAGCCCCCGGAGGAACACCGGGGAGCTGTTTTTT.

This clone occurred once. The chain couples TRBV5-1 to TRBJ2-6; D gene ambiguous. V was clipped by 3 bases and J by 3 bases, with 10 bases between them. Germline CDR1 and CDR2: SGHRS and YFSETQ. This CDR3 has 15 residues. CDR3 residues: CASSYGVLGANVLTF. Written as DNA, the CDR3 is TGCGCCAGCAGCTATGGAGTCCTTGGGGCCAACGTCCTGACTTTC.

This clone has a single count. The J gene is TRBJ1-1, the V gene TRBV28, with 8 bases fitting TRBD1. Looked up from germline, CDR1 is MDHEN and CDR2 is SYDVKM. The CDR3 sequence is 15 residues long. The ends lost 5 bases at V and 7 bases at J; junction bases unmatched: 12. The CDR3 loop is CASSRYRGGIGEAFF. The CDR3 coding sequence is TGTGCCAGCAGTCGGTACAGGGGGGGAATCGGTGAAGCTTTCTTT.

The CDR3 loop reads CASKGLQETQYF. The CDR3 DNA reads as TGTGCCAGCAAGGGACTCCAAGAGACCCAGTACTTC. V gene TRBV25-1 combines with J gene TRBJ2-5; possible D gene TRBD2, 6 bases. The CDR3 is 12 amino acids. With 7 bases removed from V and 1 base from J, the gap between germline ends came to 7 bases. The germline V gene encodes CDR1 MGHDK and CDR2 SYGVNS. Complete variable domain (other parts from reference TRBV25-1 and TRBJ2-5): EADIYQTPRYLVIGTGKKITLECSQTMGHDKMYWYQQDPGMELHLIHYSYGVNSTEKGDLSSESTVSRIRTEHFPLTLESARPSHTSQYLCASKGLQETQYFGPGTRLLVL.

Concerning this clone itself: Sequence at one end of the junction differs from germline and may be a read error. The chain has TRBV19 and TRBJ2-1, with TRBD2 matching over 10 bases. The CDR3 runs 14 residues. Germline V gene sequence: CDR1 LNHDA, CDR2 SQIVND (reference sequence). CDR3 coding DNA: TGTGCCAGTAGGATAGCGGGAGGAAGTAATGAGCAGTTCTTC. It specifies CASRIAGGSNEQFF.

This clone appeared many times. This chain joins TRBV5-3 and TRBJ2-7; D possibly corresponds to TRBD2 (6 bases). TRBV5-3 is an ORF, and what it does is uncertain. Trimming removed 4 bases from V and 2 bases from J, with 13 bases in between. This CDR3 contains 14 residues. The CDR3, as DNA: TGTGCCAGAAGCACTGGGGGGTCACCCTACGAGCAGTACGTC. It encodes CARSTGGSPYEQYV.

This clone was counted between two and nine times. The chain has TRBV29-1 and TRBJ2-3, with no clear D. V lost 3 bases to trimming and J lost 1 base, with 11 bases between them. Germline V gene sequence: CDR1 SQVTM, CDR2 ANQGSEA. This CDR3 is 14 amino acids long. CDR3 nucleotides: TGCAGCGTTGATGGTCTGGGCGGCACAGATACGCAGTATTTT. Translating it yields CSVDGLGGTDTQYF.

This chain links TRBV11-3 with TRBJ1-4, with 7 bases lining up with TRBD1. Germline trimming cut 5 bases from V and 2 bases from J; bases unmatched to any gene: 8. The CDR3 has 16 amino acids. Germline V lookup: CDR1 SGHNT, CDR2 YENEEA. DNA of the CDR3: TGTGCCAGCAGCCCTATATTCAGGGGGACTAATGAAAAACTGTTTTTT. Encoded protein: CASSPIFRGTNEKLFF.

The J gene is TRBJ2-5, the V gene TRBV11-2; TRBD2 might be the D (6 bases). The CDR3 is made up of 14 amino acids. V was pared by 5 bases and J by 7 bases, with 17 bases between. Germline V gene sequence: CDR1 SGHAT, CDR2 FQNNGV. The CDR3 is CASSPPGLEGTQYF. The CDR3 nucleotides are TGTGCCAGCAGCCCCCCCGGTCTGGAGGGGACCCAGTACTTC.

The chain has TRBV19 and TRBJ1-6; 11 positions match TRBD1. The CDR3 extends over 17 amino acids. The V gene end was trimmed by 4 bases and the J gene end by 9 bases; junction bases not matched to a gene: 11. Germline V lookup: CDR1 LNHDA, CDR2 SQIVND (reference sequence). CDR3 sequence (DNA): TGTGCCAGTAGTACCCAAGGGACAGGGGGTACCCCTTCACCCCTCCACTTT. Translation: CASSTQGTGGTPSPLHF. Filled out from reference TRBV19 and TRBJ1-6, the complete variable domain reads DGGITQSPKYLFRKEGQNVTLSCEQNLNHDAMYWYRQDPGQGLRLIYYSQIVNDFQKGDIAEGYSVSREKKESFPLTVTSAQKNPTAFYLCASSTQGTGGTPSPLHFGNGTRLTVT.